The 12 T cell receptor beta chains below all came from one sample that was sequenced in a study of blood T cell repertoires in COVID-19. Using immunoSEQ multiplex PCR, the repertoire was profiled, and TCRdb retains in-frame clones only, with some absent. The sample lists roughly 300,000 clones; about 80% were seen once. Specimen: peripheral blood. The receptors originated from a woman between 50 and 59 years old who had recovered from COVID-19.

This clone was seen just once. The rearrangement joins TRBV5-4 to TRBJ1-1; D gene ambiguous. This CDR3 region has 14 residues. The germline gives CDR1 SGHNT, CDR2 YYREEE (reference sequence). The germline V and J ends were trimmed by 0 bases and 4 bases, with 10 bases remaining between them. CDR3 nucleotide sequence: TGTGCCAGCAGCTTGGACGCCGGGGTCACTGAAGCTTTCTTT. Translation gives CASSLDAGVTEAFF.

In this sample, this clone turned up a few times. The rearrangement uses TRBV29-1 and TRBJ1-5, with 10 bases fitting TRBD1. The V gene's germline CDR1 is SQVTM and CDR2 ANQGSEA. The CDR3 runs 18 residues. The trim removed 6 bases at V and 0 bases at J, leaving 14 bases unmatched. The CDR3 DNA follows: TGCAGCGTAGGGGACAGGGGCCGAATAAGGAATAGCAATCAGCCCCAGCATTTT. The encoded protein is CSVGDRGRIRNSNQPQHF. Supplemented by reference TRBV29-1 and TRBJ1-5, the full variable domain reads SAVISQKPSRDICQRGTSLTIQCQVDSQVTMMFWYRQQPGQSLTLIATANQGSEATYESGFVIDKFPISRPNLTFSTLTVSNMSPEDSSIYLCSVGDRGRIRNSNQPQHFGDGTRLSIL.

The rearrangement uses TRBV12-3 or TRBV12-4 and TRBJ2-7, with TRBD2 matching 10 bases. The CDR3 runs 13 residues. The V segment lost 5 bases and the J segment 10 bases; nucleotides outside the gene matches: 8. For the CDR3, the DNA is TGTGCCAGCAGTGCGGGGACTAGCGTTCTTCAGTACTTC. Encoded protein: CASSAGTSVLQYF.

The V gene is TRBV6-6, the J gene TRBJ2-7, with 7 nucleotides matching TRBD2. Germline CDR1 reads MNHNY; CDR2 reads SVGAGI (reference sequence). The CDR3 has 13 residues. The V segment lost 6 bases and the J segment 2 bases; nucleotides outside the gene matches: 4. Written as DNA, the CDR3 is TGTGCCAGCAGCGCGGGACTAACCTACGAGCAGTACTTC. Amino acid sequence: CASSAGLTYEQYF.

The rearrangement joins TRBV7-3 to TRBJ2-4; no clear D gene. Germline CDR1 SGHTA, CDR2 FQGTGA. The V end was cut by 6 bases, the J end by 0 bases, with 15 bases between. The CDR3 has 16 residues. CDR3 sequence reads: CASSATVELAKNIQYF. In DNA, the CDR3 is TGTGCCAGCAGTGCTACCGTCGAGCTAGCCAAAAACATTCAGTACTTC.

The rearrangement links TRBV7-3 to TRBJ2-2; 9 bases line up with TRBD1. Germline CDR1 is SGHTA and CDR2 is FQGTGA. Trimming removed 5 bases from V and 6 bases from J; junction bases left unmatched: 1. The length of the CDR3 is 13 residues. CDR3 in DNA: TGTGCCAGCAGCCGGACAGGGGCCGGGGAGCTGTTTTTT. Amino acid sequence: CASSRTGAGELFF.

The V and J genes are TRBV5-5 and TRBJ2-7, with D tentatively TRBD1 (6 bases). Trimming pared 5 bases from V and 1 base from J, leaving 16 bases between. The CDR3 consists of 15 residues. CDR1 and CDR2 from the germline V gene are SGHKS and YYEKEE (reference sequence). This chain's CDR3 is CASRPDSANSYEQYF. CDR3 in DNA: TGTGCCAGCAGACCGGACAGTGCCAATTCCTACGAGCAGTACTTC.

V is TRBV7-9 and J is TRBJ2-7, with TRBD2 matching 14 bases. The CDR3 is made up of 15 amino acids. J was trimmed by 4 bases and V by 1 base; bases with no gene match: 0. Germline V CDR1 and CDR2: SEHNR, FQNEAQ (reference sequence). The CDR3 loop is CASSLGTSGGYEQYF. The CDR3 DNA follows: TGTGCCAGCAGCTTAGGGACTAGCGGGGGGTACGAGCAGTACTTC.

V and J are TRBV7-8 and TRBJ2-7; D is possibly TRBD2 (6 bases). V was clipped by 5 bases and J by 13 bases, with 18 bases between them. There are 12 residues in the CDR3. Germline V gene sequence: CDR1 SGHVS, CDR2 FQNEAQ. CDR3: CASSRLPGLRYF. The CDR3 nucleotides are TGTGCCAGCAGCCGACTCCCGGGACTTAGATACTTC. Complete variable domain (other parts from reference TRBV7-8 and TRBJ2-7): GAGVSQSPRYKVAKRGQDVALRCDPISGHVSLFWYQQALGQGPEFLTYFQNEAQLDKSGLPSDRFFAERPEGSVSTLKIQRTQQEDSAVYLCASSRLPGLRYFGPGTRLTVT.

J is TRBJ2-5 and V is TRBV4-1; 8 nucleotides match TRBD1. Losses at the gene ends were 5 bases for V and 5 bases for J; bases not matched to a gene: 10. This CDR3 spans 15 amino acids. Germline V gene sequence: CDR1 MGHRA, CDR2 YSYEKL. The CDR3 region has the DNA TGCGCCAGCAGCTCTTCGACAGGGGAGGCGGAGACCCAGTACTTC. Its protein product is CASSSSTGEAETQYF.

The rearrangement uses TRBV7-9 and TRBJ1-6, with D uncertain. Looked up from germline, CDR1 is SEHNR and CDR2 is FQNEAQ (reference sequence). The V and J ends lost 1 base and 5 bases respectively, with 18 bases between them. The CDR3 has 18 residues. The CDR3 protein is CASSLVRGLAADNSPLHF. The DNA of the CDR3 is TGTGCCAGCAGCTTAGTGCGGGGATTGGCGGCGGATAATTCACCCCTCCACTTT.

V and J are TRBV28 and TRBJ2-7, with a possible D match to TRBD1 (6 bases). Germline CDR1 MDHEN, CDR2 SYDVKM. Trimming removed 3 bases from V and 1 base from J, with 13 bases in between. The CDR3 is made up of 15 amino acids. CDR3 sequence: CASSFGGIRSYEQYF. The CDR3 nucleotides are TGTGCCAGCAGTTTTGGGGGCATTCGGTCCTACGAGCAGTACTTC.